The source of this T cell receptor (beta chain) is a study of a mutant IDH1 vaccine in newly diagnosed glioma (dated by TCRdb to the early 2020s). Broadly, across the study: Across visits V03 through V10, patients got a total of eight vaccinations, given in weeks 1, 3, 5, 7, 11, 15, 19 and 23. Vaccination began 4-6 weeks after radiotherapy alone, or alongside temozolomide cycles in the chemotherapy-containing groups. Of the approximately 32 treated patients, approximately 62% were male and 37.5% were female, and the mean age was roughly 40 years. Prior to enrollment, patients had been given standard therapy consisting of radiotherapy alone, temozolomide alone, or radiochemotherapy with temozolomide, with the combination given to most patients. Peripheral blood was collected at six visits: V03 (baseline), V05, V07, V10, V12 and V13. For exploratory analyses, fewer than 30 treated patients had longitudinal TCRB deep sequencing done wherever samples were available. The investigation overall reported the following: PBMC samples for TCRB deep sequencing were selected based on availability. Across multiple MHC alleles, vaccine-induced immune responses were seen in approximately 93% of patients. According to the authors, sample limitations meant that analyses of patient blood samples could not be reproduced. Changes in the top peripheral T cell clonotypes picked up by TCRB sequencing did not appear to be linked to pseudoprogression.

From cysteine to phenylalanine, the CDR3 is 14 amino acids long. Kept here is only the CDR3 DNA, which spans 42 bases and is read in frame from base 1. Compared with germline, V lacks 6 bases and J lacks 2 bases; bases without a gene match: 7. As encoded in the germline V gene, CDR1 is MNHNS while CDR2 is SASEGT. Library preparation was by the immunoSEQ multiplex PCR assay. Following the manufacturer's protocol, the hsTCRB Kit was used to amplify rearranged TCR beta chain sequences. An Illumina MiSeq was used to sequence the TCRB libraries. The original pipeline was this. Demultiplexing, trimming and gene mapping were performed with the kit vendor's proprietary platform. This is the immuneACCESS table as TCRdb keeps it, with only in-frame sequences that have V and J called. A part of the clones is gone; compared with another copy, unresolved V genes explain less than half, and the rest is unexplained. V, J and clone size are taken as reported in that table, and D and trimming were inferred from the DNA itself. Across this sample there are about 40,000 clones, with 80% to 85% seen only once. The ten biggest clones cover 2% to 2.5% of the sample.

Concerning this clone itself: What this receptor recognizes is not known. No much larger clonotype is one base removed from it; base qualities were not supplied.

Sample time point, as interpreted from the label and publication: week 11, during vaccination. A 20-mer mutant IDH1 peptide at 300 micrograms in Montanide made up each vaccine dose, which was injected subcutaneously together with topical imiquimod. Newly diagnosed WHO grade 3 or 4 IDH1-mutant astrocytomas showing loss of nuclear ATRX were present in the donors. The samples were drawn from NOA16, a multicentre, single-arm, open-label phase I trial in Germany that tested a mutant IDH1 peptide vaccine in humans for the first time. Genomic DNA for TCRB sequencing was extracted from EDTA blood using the DNeasy Blood and Tissue Kit.

The chain joins TRBV6-1 to TRBJ2-7, with 7 bases matching TRBD1. The material sequenced was PBMCs, taken from a glioma patient whose treatment included an IDH1 peptide vaccine. The clonotype originates from a man aged 40-55 years with glioma. The DNA reads as follows: TGTGCCAGCAGGCCGACAGGGCGGACCTACGAGCAGTACTTC. Its coded protein is CASRPTGRTYEQYF.